This T cell receptor (beta chain) stems from a study of immune evolution from preneoplasia to lung adenocarcinoma. Study-wide results and caveats: Clonality was highest in normal lung, lower in later-stage lesions apparently. Normal lung had the highest top T cell clone frequencies.

Patients had resection in Japan or China between about 2014 and 2018. Each case's diagnosis was confirmed by two pathologists on H&E. In the case of this clone: What it recognizes is unknown.

Only in-frame clones appear in the TCRdb table, and some are missing; sequencing was by immunoSEQ multiplex PCR. Of 9,000 to 13,000 clones listed, around 78% are singletons. V was clipped by 4 bases and J by 5 bases, with 8 bases between them. This CDR3 comprises 11 residues. The germline V gene encodes CDR1 DFQATT and CDR2 SNEGSKA (reference sequence). The sequence came from a person aged 70 to 85 with lung adenocarcinoma. Sequenced sample: FFPE minimally invasive lung adenocarcinoma tissue. The chain carries TRBV20-1 and TRBJ2-5; D is undetermined. The CDR3 region is CSAIKLETQYF. The CDR3, as DNA: TGCAGTGCTATAAAGTTGGAGACCCAGTACTTC.